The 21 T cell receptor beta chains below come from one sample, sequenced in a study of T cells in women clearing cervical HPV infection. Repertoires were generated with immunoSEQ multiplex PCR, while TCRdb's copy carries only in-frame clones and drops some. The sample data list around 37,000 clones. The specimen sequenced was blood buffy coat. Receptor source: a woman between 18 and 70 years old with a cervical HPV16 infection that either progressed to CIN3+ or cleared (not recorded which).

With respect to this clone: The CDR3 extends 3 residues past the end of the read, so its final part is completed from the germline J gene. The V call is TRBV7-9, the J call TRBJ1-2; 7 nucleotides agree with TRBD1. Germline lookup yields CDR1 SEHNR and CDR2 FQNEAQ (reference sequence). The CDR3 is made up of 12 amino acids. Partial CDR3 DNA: TGTGCCAGCAGCTTACAGGGGGAGGGC. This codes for CASSLQGEG. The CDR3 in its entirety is CASSLQGEGYTF.

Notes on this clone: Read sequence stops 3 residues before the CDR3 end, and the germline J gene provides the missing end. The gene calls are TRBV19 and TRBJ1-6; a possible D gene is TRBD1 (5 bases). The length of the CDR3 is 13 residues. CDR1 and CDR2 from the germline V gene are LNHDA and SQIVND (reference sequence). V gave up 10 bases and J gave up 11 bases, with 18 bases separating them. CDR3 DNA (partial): TGTGCCAACACGGAATGGCGGGGGGCACCC. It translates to CANTEWRGAP. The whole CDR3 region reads CANTEWRGAPLHF.

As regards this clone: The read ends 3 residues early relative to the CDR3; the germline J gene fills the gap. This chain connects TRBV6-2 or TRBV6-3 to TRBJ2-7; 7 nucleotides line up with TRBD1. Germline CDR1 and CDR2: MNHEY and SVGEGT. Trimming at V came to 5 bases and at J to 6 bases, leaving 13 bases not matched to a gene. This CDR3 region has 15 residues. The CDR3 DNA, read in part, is TGTGCCAGCAGTAATGGGCAGGGGGTTTTCGGCGAG. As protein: CASSNGQGVFGE. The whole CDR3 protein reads CASSNGQGVFGEQYF.

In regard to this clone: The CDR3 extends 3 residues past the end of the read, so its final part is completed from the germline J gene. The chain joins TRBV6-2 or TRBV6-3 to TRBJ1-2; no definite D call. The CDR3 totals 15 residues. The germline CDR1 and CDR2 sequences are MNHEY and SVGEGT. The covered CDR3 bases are TGTGCCAGCAGTTATAGCTCCAAGAGCTCCTACGAC. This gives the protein CASSYSSKSSYD. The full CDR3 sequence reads CASSYSSKSSYDYTF.

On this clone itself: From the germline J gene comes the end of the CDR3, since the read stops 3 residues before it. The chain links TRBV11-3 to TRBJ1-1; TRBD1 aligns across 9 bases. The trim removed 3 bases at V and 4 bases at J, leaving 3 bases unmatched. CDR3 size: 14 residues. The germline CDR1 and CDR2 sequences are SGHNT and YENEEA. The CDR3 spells CASSLGQGSTEAFF. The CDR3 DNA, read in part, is TGTGCCAGCAGCTTGGGACAGGGAAGCACTGAA. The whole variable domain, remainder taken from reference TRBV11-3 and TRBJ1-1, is EAGVVQSPRYKIIEKKQPVAFWCNPISGHNTLYWYLQNLGQGPELLIRYENEEAVDDSQLPKDRFSAERLKGVDSTLKIQPAELGDSAVYLCASSLGQGSTEAFFGQGTRLTVV.

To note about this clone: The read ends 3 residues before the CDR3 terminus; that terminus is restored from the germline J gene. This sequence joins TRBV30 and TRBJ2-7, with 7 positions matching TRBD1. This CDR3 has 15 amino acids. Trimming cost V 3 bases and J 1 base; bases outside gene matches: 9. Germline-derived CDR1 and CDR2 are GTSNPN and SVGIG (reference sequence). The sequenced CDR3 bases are TGTGCCTGGAGGCAAAGGGACAGCAGTTCCTACGAG. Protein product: CAWRQRDSSSYE. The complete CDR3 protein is CAWRQRDSSSYEQYF.

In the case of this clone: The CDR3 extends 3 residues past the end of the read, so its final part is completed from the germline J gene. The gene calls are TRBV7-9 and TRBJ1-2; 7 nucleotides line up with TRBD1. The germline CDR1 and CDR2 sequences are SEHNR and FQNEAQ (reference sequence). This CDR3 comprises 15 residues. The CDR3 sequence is CASSARRQGGDDYTF. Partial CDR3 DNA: TGTGCCAGCAGCGCGCGAAGACAGGGCGGAGACGAC.

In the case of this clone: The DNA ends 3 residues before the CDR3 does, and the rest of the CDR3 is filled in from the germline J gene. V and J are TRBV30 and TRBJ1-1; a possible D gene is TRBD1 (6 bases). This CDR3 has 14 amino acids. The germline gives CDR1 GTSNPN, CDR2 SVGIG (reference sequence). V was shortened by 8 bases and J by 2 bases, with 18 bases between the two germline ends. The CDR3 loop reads CARSQGVPNTEAFF. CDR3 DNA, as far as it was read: TGTGCCCGGTCACAGGGAGTTCCTAACACTGAA.

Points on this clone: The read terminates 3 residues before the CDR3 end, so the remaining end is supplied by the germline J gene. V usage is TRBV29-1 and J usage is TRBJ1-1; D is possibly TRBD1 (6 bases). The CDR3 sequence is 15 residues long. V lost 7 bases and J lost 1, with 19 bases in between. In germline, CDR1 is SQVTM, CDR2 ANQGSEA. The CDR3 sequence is CSAQERSRGNTEAFF. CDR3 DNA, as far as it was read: TGCAGCGCCCAGGAAAGGTCCAGGGGGAACACTGAA.

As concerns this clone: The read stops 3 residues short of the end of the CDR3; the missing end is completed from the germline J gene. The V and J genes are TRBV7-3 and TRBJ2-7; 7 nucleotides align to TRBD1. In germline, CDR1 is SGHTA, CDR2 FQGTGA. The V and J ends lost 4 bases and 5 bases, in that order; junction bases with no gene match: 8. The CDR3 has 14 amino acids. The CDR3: CASSSGQDWDEQYF. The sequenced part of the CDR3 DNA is TGTGCCAGCAGCTCTGGACAGGATTGGGACGAG.

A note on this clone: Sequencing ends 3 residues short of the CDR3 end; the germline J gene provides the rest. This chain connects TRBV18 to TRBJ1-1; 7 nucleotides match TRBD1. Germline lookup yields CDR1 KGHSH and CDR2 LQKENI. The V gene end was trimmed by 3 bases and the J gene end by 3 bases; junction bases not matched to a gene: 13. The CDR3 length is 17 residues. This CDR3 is CASSPQYTGTAYTEAFF. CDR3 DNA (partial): TGTGCCAGCTCACCTCAGTATACCGGGACAGCGTACACTGAA.

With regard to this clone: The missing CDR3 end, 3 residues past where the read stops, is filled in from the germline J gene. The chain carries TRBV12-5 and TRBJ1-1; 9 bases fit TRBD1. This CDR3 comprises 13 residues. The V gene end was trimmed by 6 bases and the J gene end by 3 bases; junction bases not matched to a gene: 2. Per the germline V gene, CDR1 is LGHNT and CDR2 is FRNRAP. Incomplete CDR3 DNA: TGTGCTAGTGGACAGGGGGCGTACACTGAA. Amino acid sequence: CASGQGAYTE. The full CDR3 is CASGQGAYTEAFF.

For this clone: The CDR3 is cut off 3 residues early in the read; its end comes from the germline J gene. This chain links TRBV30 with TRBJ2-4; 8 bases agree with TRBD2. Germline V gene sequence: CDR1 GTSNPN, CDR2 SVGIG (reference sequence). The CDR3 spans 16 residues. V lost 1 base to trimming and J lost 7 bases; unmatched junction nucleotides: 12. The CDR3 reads CAWSGISGISGNIQYF. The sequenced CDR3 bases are TGTGCCTGGAGTGGAATTAGCGGGATATCTGGTAACATT.

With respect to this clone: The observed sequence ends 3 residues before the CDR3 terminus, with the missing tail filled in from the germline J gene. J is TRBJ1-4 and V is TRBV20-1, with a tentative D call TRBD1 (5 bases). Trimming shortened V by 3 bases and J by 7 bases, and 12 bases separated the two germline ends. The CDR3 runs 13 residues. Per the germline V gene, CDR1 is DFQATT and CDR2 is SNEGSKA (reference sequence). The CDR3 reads CSARTGGGEKLFF. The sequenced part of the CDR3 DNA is TGCAGTGCTAGGACGGGCGGGGGTGAAAAA.

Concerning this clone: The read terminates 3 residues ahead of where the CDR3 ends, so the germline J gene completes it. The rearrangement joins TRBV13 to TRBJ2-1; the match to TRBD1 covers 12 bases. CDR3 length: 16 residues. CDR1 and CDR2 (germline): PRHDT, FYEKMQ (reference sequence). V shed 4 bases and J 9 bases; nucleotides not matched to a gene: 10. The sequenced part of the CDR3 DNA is TGTGCCAGCAGCTACCCCCCGGGACAGGGGGCGAGTGAG. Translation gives CASSYPPGQGASE. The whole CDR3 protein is CASSYPPGQGASEQFF.

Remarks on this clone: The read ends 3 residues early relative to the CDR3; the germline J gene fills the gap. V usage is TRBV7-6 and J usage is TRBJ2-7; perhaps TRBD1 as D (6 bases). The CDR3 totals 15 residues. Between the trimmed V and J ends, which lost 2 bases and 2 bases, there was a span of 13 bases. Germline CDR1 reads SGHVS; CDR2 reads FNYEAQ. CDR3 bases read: TGTGCCAGCAGCTTAAATCCACAGGGTACCTACGAG. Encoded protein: CASSLNPQGTYE. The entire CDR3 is CASSLNPQGTYEQYF.

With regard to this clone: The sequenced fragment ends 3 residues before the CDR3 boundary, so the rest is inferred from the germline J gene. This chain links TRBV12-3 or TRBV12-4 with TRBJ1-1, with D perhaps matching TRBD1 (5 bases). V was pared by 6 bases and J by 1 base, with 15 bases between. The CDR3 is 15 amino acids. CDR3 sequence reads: CASRSSGRGNTEAFF. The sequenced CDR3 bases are TGTGCCAGCAGATCCTCAGGGAGGGGGAACACTGAA.

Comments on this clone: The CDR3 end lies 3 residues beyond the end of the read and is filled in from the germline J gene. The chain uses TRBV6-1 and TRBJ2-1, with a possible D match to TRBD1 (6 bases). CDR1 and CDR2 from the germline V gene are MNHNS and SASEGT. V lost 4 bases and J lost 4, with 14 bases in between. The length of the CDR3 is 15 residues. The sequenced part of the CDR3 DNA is TGTGCCAGCAGTGGGGCAGGGGTGACGTACAATGAG. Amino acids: CASSGAGVTYNE. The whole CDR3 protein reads CASSGAGVTYNEQFF.

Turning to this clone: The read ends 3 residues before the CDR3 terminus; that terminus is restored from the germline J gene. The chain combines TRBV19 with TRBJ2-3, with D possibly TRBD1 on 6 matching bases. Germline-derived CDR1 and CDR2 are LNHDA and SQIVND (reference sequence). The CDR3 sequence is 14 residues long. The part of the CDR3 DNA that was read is TGTGCCAGTACTCCCTTTCCAGGGGACGAGACG. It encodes CASTPFPGDET. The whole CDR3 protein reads CASTPFPGDETQYF.

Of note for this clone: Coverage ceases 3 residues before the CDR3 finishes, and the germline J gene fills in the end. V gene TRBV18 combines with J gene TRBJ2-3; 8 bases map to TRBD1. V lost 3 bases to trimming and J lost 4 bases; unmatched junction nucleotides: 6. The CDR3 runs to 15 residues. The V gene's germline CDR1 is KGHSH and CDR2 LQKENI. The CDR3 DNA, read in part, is TGTGCCAGCTCACCGACTCAACAGGGGGCAGATACG. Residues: CASSPTQQGADT. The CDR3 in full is CASSPTQQGADTQYF.

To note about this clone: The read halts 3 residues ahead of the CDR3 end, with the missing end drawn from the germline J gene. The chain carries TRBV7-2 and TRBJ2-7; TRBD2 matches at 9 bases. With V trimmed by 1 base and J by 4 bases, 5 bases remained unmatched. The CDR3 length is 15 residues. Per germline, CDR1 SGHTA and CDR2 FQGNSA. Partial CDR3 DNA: TGTGCCAGCAGCTTAGGAGCCACTAGCGGGTACGAG. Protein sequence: CASSLGATSGYE. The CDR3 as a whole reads CASSLGATSGYEQYF.